Reported below is one T cell receptor beta chain. The antigen it binds to is not known. No base quality values were provided; no much bigger clone lies one nucleotide off. Using the deep immunoSEQ assay, multiplex PCR amplified TCR CDR3 regions from genomic DNA. For each cell subset, the extracted genomic DNA was distributed evenly across all wells of several immunoSEQ 96-well plates, and each plate served as one replicate. Each replicate PCR for sorted subsets received approximately 200 ng genomic DNA, equal to tens of thousands of T cell genomes. The purified libraries were quantified using a Qubit 3.0 fluorometer, sized with a Bioanalyzer 2100, and then quantified again using the KAPA Library Quantification kit. Every immunoSEQ 96-well plate was sequenced on a dedicated single-read 150-cycle Illumina NextSeq 550 flow cell. As for the authors' bioinformatics: Because only junctional sequences without quality scores were contained in the immunoSEQ output, filtering matching that applied to full-length reads could not be performed. Sequences were annotated with PyIR, a Python wrapper for IgBLAST v1.9, using IMGT germline references to assign V/J genes and CDR3. Reads were removed for weak V/J assignments (E-value above 1e-6), missing CDR3, stop codons, out-of-frame junctions, or ambiguous translated residues. V3J clonotypes were defined as sequences sharing an identical inferred V gene, J gene, and CDR3 amino acid sequence. Percentage overlap between repertoires was calculated by dividing the number of shared unique clonotypes by the size of the smaller repertoire. RTK rarefaction, the Chao1 estimator, and Recon v2.1 estimates of unobserved clonotypes were used to assess repertoire richness. OLGA was used to compute generation probabilities for all TCRbeta clonotypes that the gDNA method yielded from a handful of donors. As stored in TCRdb, this immuneACCESS dataset retains in-frame rearrangements with V and J assigned. A fraction of the clones does not appear; measured against another copy, unresolved V genes explain less than half of the discrepancy, and the remainder lacks a known reason. D and trimming come from the DNA, and the V and J calls and clone size come from that table. In this sample the table shows about 2.4 million clones, approximately 93% of which occur a single time. The top ten hold approximately 0.35% of the sample.

The germline V gene yields SGHAT for CDR1 and FQNNGV for CDR2. Ends trimmed: V by 5 bases, J by 1 base; bases unmatched to a gene: 10. Inclusive of the bounding cysteine and phenylalanine, the CDR3 is 16 residues long. Only the CDR3 part of the read is kept: 48 bases, read in frame from the first base. The entry originates in a study of shared clonotypes between healthy human individuals (TCRdb year 2020). Concerning the study at large: A couple of women and a few men aged 18 to 49 years were included in the cohort. For each donor, CD4 naive and CD4 memory were each run on three plates, CD8 naive on two plates, and CD8 memory on one plate. The study deeply sequenced blood TCR repertoires of five healthy adults to estimate repertoire size and the extent of clonotype sharing between individuals. To increase sequencing depth and limit assay-specific biases, TCR repertoire library preparation and sequencing were carried out by different laboratories using diverse techniques. Per donor, leukapheresis produced somewhere between about 0.9 and 10 billion PBMCs.

Donors were healthy HIV-negative adults with no recently reported acute infections or vaccinations. Only Caucasian adults living in Nashville, Tennessee, USA were represented among the donors. CD4+ T cells were enriched by magnetic negative selection; naive cells were then positively selected on CD45RA, and the negative fraction formed the memory subset. After blood collection by leukapheresis, PBMCs were isolated using Ficoll-Histopaque density gradient centrifugation and then cryopreserved in the vapor phase of liquid nitrogen. Analytical flow cytometry was used to check the purity and quantity of each magnetically sorted T cell population. From each sorted fraction, genomic DNA was isolated and quantified by UV absorbance on a Nanodrop 2000c. Beyond this particular receptor, the publication reports: Sampling was limited to blood, and TCR repertoires in tissue likely differ from TCR repertoires in blood. Incomplete sequencing was indicated by rarefaction of sorted-subset datasets, despite the large sequencing depth. The genetic and exposure-history diversity represented was limited by the small number of donors. Clonotypes shared by all four sorted-subset donors showed higher generation probabilities than non-shared clonotypes. Sharing across several donors was observed for roughly 5% of naive CD4, 3% to 4% of naive CD8, 2.3% of memory CD4, and approximately 0.41% of memory CD8 clonotypes. Larger estimated clonotype richness was generally found for naive subsets than for memory subsets. Pairwise subsampling indicated that sequencing depth was expected to affect the degree of clonotype sharing among donors.

Sample: naive CD4+ T cells from PBMCs. The cell subset or site label of this sample denotes: CD45RA+ positively selected. The sequence was obtained from a man aged 18 to 35 in good health. Some clones in this sample may be carry-over from other donors' samples. The chain is assembled from TRBV11-2 and TRBJ2-5; 7 middle bases align to TRBD1. The bases are TGTGCCAGCAGCCTCAGAGGACAGGACTTCCAAGAGACCCAGTACTTC. Its protein reads: CASSLRGQDFQETQYF.